The 10 T cell receptor beta chains below all came from one sample that was sequenced in a study of T cell repertoires in cytomegalovirus infection. Their antigens remain unidentified. Each CDR3 protein gets one entry after TCRdb re-called the reads with MiXCR. Found here are approximately 30,000 distinct CDR3 sequences, around 20% of them singletons; the top ten hold approximately 80%. The specimen comprised CD8+ T cells from cultured PBMCs, sampled from culture after CMV antigen stimulation. The receptor set was obtained from a human donor in good health (CMV status not recorded). Some clones in this sample may be carry-over from other donors' samples.

This rearrangement joins TRBV12-3 or TRBV12-4 to TRBJ1-5, with 7 positions matching TRBD1. The CDR3 runs to 14 residues. V was clipped by 3 bases and J by 7 bases; unmatched bases: 6. CDR3 sequence: CASSFDREEQPQHF. DNA of the CDR3: TGTGCCAGCAGTTTTGACAGGGAGGAGCAGCCCCAGCATTTT.

V usage is TRBV28 and J usage is TRBJ2-7; weak D call: TRBD2 (5 bases). Germline V gene lookup returns CDR1 MDHEN and CDR2 SYDVKM. The CDR3 contains 14 residues. V was shortened by 6 bases and J by 3 bases, with 15 bases between the two germline ends. DNA of the CDR3: TGTGCCAGCAGCTTAGCGAGGTTATTCTACGAGCAGTACTTC. It specifies CASSLARLFYEQYF.

This sequence joins TRBV29-1 and TRBJ2-1; D is undetermined. The ends were cut back, 2 bases at V and 4 bases at J, with 6 bases in the middle. Germline V gene sequence: CDR1 SQVTM, CDR2 ANQGSEA. This CDR3 is built from 12 residues. The CDR3 spells CSVEKTYNEQFF. The CDR3 bases are TGCAGCGTTGAAAAGACGTACAATGAGCAGTTCTTC.

The chain joins TRBV14 to TRBJ1-2; 7 bases map to TRBD1. Germline lookup yields CDR1 SGHDN and CDR2 FVKESK. V dropped 1 base and J dropped 8; count of bases not matched to a gene: 7. The CDR3 is made up of 14 amino acids. This CDR3 reads CASSQVRTGGGYTF. The CDR3 DNA is TGTGCCAGCAGCCAAGTGCGGACAGGAGGCGGCTACACCTTC.

V and J are TRBV7-2 and TRBJ1-2, with TRBD1 matching over 9 bases. J was trimmed by 5 bases and V by 0 bases; bases with no gene match: 4. This CDR3 is built from 15 residues. CDR1 is SGHTA, CDR2 FQGNSA, per germline. The CDR3 spells CASSLAWDRVYGYTF. Written as DNA, the CDR3 is TGTGCCAGCAGCTTAGCGTGGGACAGGGTGTATGGCTACACCTTC.

CDR3 nucleotides: TGTGCCAGCAGCTTAGTGGCAGTGGGGCGTAGTGGCTACACCTTC. It is translated as CASSLVAVGRSGYTF. The rearrangement joins TRBV7-9 to TRBJ1-2; D may be TRBD1 (5 bases). The V end was cut by 1 base, the J end by 7 bases, with 16 bases between. CDR3 size: 15 residues. From germline, CDR1 is SEHNR and CDR2 FQNEAQ (reference sequence).

The rearrangement uses TRBV7-6 and TRBJ2-5, with TRBD2 matching 7 bases. This CDR3 is 15 amino acids long. Germline loops: CDR1 SGHVS, CDR2 FNYEAQ. Trimming removed 1 base from V and 4 bases from J; junction bases left unmatched: 6. The CDR3 DNA reads TGTGCCAGCAGCTTAGATGAGCGGGATATAGAGACCCAGTACTTC. Protein product: CASSLDERDIETQYF.

The gene calls are TRBV7-2 and TRBJ2-5; 8 bases are a match to TRBD2. Per germline, CDR1 SGHTA and CDR2 FQGNSA. The CDR3 consists of 16 residues. V lost 5 bases, J lost 5 bases, and 13 bases stayed unmatched. The CDR3 DNA sequence: TGTGCCAGCAGCCTCATTCGGGGGGGGGCAGGCGAGACCCAGTACTTC. This codes for CASSLIRGGAGETQYF. The whole variable domain, remainder taken from reference TRBV7-2 and TRBJ2-5, is GAGVSQSPSNKVTEKGKDVELRCDPISGHTALYWYRQSLGQGLEFLIYFQGNSAPDKSGLPSDRFSAERTGGSVSTLTIQRTQQEDSAVYLCASSLIRGGAGETQYFGPGTRLLVL.

The chain is built from TRBV7-9 and TRBJ2-7, with TRBD2 matching over 11 bases. The length of the CDR3 is 15 residues. V shed 5 bases, J shed 3 bases, and the junction held 6 bases outside the gene matches. The germline V gene encodes CDR1 SEHNR and CDR2 FQNEAQ (reference sequence). Written as DNA, the CDR3 is TGTGCCAGCAGCCCACCGGGACTAGCGGTCTACGAGCAGTACTTC. As protein: CASSPPGLAVYEQYF.

This clonotype was counted between two and nine times. The chain links TRBV7-9 to TRBJ1-1; tentative D call: TRBD1 (5 bases). V lost 4 bases and J lost 1, with 13 bases in between. This CDR3 is 15 amino acids long. Germline loops: CDR1 SEHNR, CDR2 FQNEAQ (reference sequence). The DNA of the CDR3 is TGTGCCAGCAGCTCGCCCAGGGCGCGGAACACTGAAGCTTTCTTT. Amino acid sequence: CASSSPRARNTEAFF.